This is a list of T cell receptor beta chains from one sample in a study of OX40 agonist ivuxolimab in advanced cancers. Assay used: immunoSEQ multiplex PCR; TCRdb lists only in-frame clones, some missing. This sample has approximately 80,000 clones, with approximately 89% found just once. The sequences come from CD4+ or CD8+ T cells sorted from blood, collected in a trial of the OX40 agonist ivuxolimab. The receptor set was obtained from an adult with an advanced solid tumor such as melanoma, head and neck, liver or kidney cancer. Both conserved end residues are part of each CDR3. A D gene is named only where the DNA matches it firmly. Clone size, where shown, is once, few, many, or a class for clones that have expanded.

clone size: once
J gene: TRBJ2-2
D gene: -
V gene: TRBV7-3
CDR3 DNA: TGTGCCAGCAGCTTTGTGCGGTTTGGGTCTGCCGGGGAGCTGTTTTTT
CDR3 protein: CASSFVRFGSAGELFF

clone size: -
J gene: TRBJ2-7
D gene: -
V gene: TRBV5-1
CDR3 DNA: TGCGCCAGCCGCGCGACAGTATACTCCTACGAGCAGTACTTC
CDR3 protein: CASRATVYSYEQYF

clone size: -
J gene: TRBJ1-1
D gene: TRBD1
V gene: TRBV6-1
CDR3 DNA: TGTGCCAGCAGTGAAAGGGGGCGGGAGACTGAAGCTTTCTTT
CDR3 protein: CASSERGRETEAFF

clone size: -
J gene: TRBJ2-1
D gene: -
V gene: TRBV11-3
CDR3 DNA: TGTGCCAGCAGCTTAGCGGGGGTCTCCTACAATGAGCAGTTCTTC
CDR3 protein: CASSLAGVSYNEQFF

clone size: once
J gene: TRBJ2-1
D gene: TRBD2
V gene: TRBV27
CDR3 DNA: TGTGCCAGCAGTTTCGTCTCTAGCGGGGCCAGCTCCTACAATGAGCAGTTCTTC
CDR3 protein: CASSFVSSGASSYNEQFF

clone size: few
J gene: TRBJ1-2
D gene: TRBD1
V gene: TRBV5-1
CDR3 DNA: TGCGCCAGCAGCTTGGGACAGGGGGACTATGGCTACACCTTC
CDR3 protein: CASSLGQGDYGYTF

clone size: -
J gene: TRBJ2-7
D gene: -
V gene: TRBV2
CDR3 DNA: TGTGCCAGCAGTGACGTAGTGGCAGCCTCCTACGGGCAGTACTTC
CDR3 protein: CASSDVVAASYGQYF

clone size: -
J gene: TRBJ2-1
D gene: -
V gene: TRBV7-9
CDR3 DNA: TGTGCCAGCAGCTTATTTGCTAGCGAACAGCAGTTCTTC
CDR3 protein: CASSLFASEQQFF

clone size: once
J gene: TRBJ2-5
D gene: -
V gene: TRBV6-1
CDR3 DNA: TGTGCCAGCAGTGAATGGCTATCAGAGACCCAGTACTTC
CDR3 protein: CASSEWLSETQYF

clone size: few
J gene: TRBJ2-1
D gene: TRBD1
V gene: TRBV29-1
CDR3 DNA: TGCAGCGTTGGCCGACAGGGCAATGAGCAGTTCTTC
CDR3 protein: CSVGRQGNEQFF

clone size: -
J gene: TRBJ2-3
D gene: TRBD1
V gene: TRBV7-9
CDR3 DNA: TGTGCCAGCAGCTTGAGACAGGGGTCGACAGATACGCAGTATTTT
CDR3 protein: CASSLRQGSTDTQYF

clone size: -
J gene: TRBJ1-2
D gene: TRBD1
V gene: TRBV5-1
CDR3 DNA: TGCGCCAGCAGCTCGCCGGGACAGGGGTACTATGGCTACACCTTC
CDR3 protein: CASSSPGQGYYGYTF

clone size: -
J gene: TRBJ2-2
D gene: TRBD1
V gene: TRBV6-6
CDR3 DNA: TGTGCCAGCAGAGGGGACAGGGTGAACACCGGGGAGCTGTTTTTT
CDR3 protein: CASRGDRVNTGELFF

clone size: few
J gene: TRBJ2-2
D gene: -
V gene: TRBV2
CDR3 DNA: TGTGCCAGCATCCGAGGGACGGCGAACACCGGGGAGCTGTTTTTT
CDR3 protein: CASIRGTANTGELFF

clone size: -
J gene: TRBJ2-5
D gene: -
V gene: TRBV5-4
CDR3 DNA: TGTGCCAGCAGCTTGGGAGTGCAAGAGACCCAGTACTTC
CDR3 protein: CASSLGVQETQYF

clone size: -
J gene: TRBJ2-3
D gene: -
V gene: TRBV14
CDR3 DNA: TGTGCCAGCAGCCCTGGGGTTACGCAGTATTTT
CDR3 protein: CASSPGVTQYF

clone size: -
J gene: TRBJ2-5
D gene: -
V gene: TRBV4-1
CDR3 DNA: TGCGCCAGCAGCCAAGGTCAGGGGTGGGAGACCCAGTACTTC
CDR3 protein: CASSQGQGWETQYF

clone size: -
J gene: TRBJ2-7
D gene: TRBD1
V gene: TRBV7-9
CDR3 DNA: TGTGCCAGCAGTTTTGGGACAGGGGGGTCCTACGAGCAGTACTTC
CDR3 protein: CASSFGTGGSYEQYF

clone size: -
J gene: TRBJ1-2
D gene: -
V gene: TRBV7-9
CDR3 DNA: TGTGCCAGCAGCTTGGGTCGGGACCTTTATGGCTACACCTTC
CDR3 protein: CASSLGRDLYGYTF

clone size: -
J gene: TRBJ2-1
D gene: TRBD2
V gene: TRBV27
CDR3 DNA: TGTGCCAGCAGTGCCCCCGGGACTAGGGCTTACAGTGAGCAGTTCTTC
CDR3 protein: CASSAPGTRAYSEQFF

clone size: once
J gene: TRBJ2-7
D gene: -
V gene: TRBV6-7
CDR3 DNA: TGTGCCAGCAGTTACTCCTCTAGTTCCTACGAGCAGTACTTC
CDR3 protein: CASSYSSSSYEQYF

clone size: -
J gene: TRBJ2-7
D gene: -
V gene: TRBV30
CDR3 DNA: TGTGCCTGGAGTGGACAGAGCTACGAGCAGTACTTC
CDR3 protein: CAWSGQSYEQYF

clone size: -
J gene: TRBJ2-1
D gene: -
V gene: TRBV13
CDR3 DNA: TGTGCCAGCAGCTTTCGGGGTAGCAATGAGCAGTTCTTC
CDR3 protein: CASSFRGSNEQFF

clone size: -
J gene: TRBJ1-4
D gene: TRBD1
V gene: TRBV27
CDR3 DNA: TGTGCCAGCCGAGGCAGGGGGCTGAGAGGTGAAAAACTGTTTTTT
CDR3 protein: CASRGRGLRGEKLFF

clone size: -
J gene: TRBJ2-1
D gene: TRBD2
V gene: TRBV5-1
CDR3 DNA: TGCGCCAGCAGCGCTGCGGGCGGGGGGGCTTACAATGAGCAGTTCTTC
CDR3 protein: CASSAAGGGAYNEQFF

clone size: -
J gene: TRBJ1-2
D gene: -
V gene: TRBV29-1
CDR3 DNA: TGCAGCGTTGATATGGGCGGCTACACCTTC
CDR3 protein: CSVDMGGYTF

clone size: -
J gene: TRBJ2-7
D gene: -
V gene: TRBV7-9
CDR3 DNA: TGTGCCAGCAGCTTCGGGCTAGTTGGCTACGAGCAGTACTTC
CDR3 protein: CASSFGLVGYEQYF

clone size: -
J gene: TRBJ2-5
D gene: -
V gene: TRBV9
CDR3 DNA: TGTGCCAGCAGCGTAGGGCAAGGTGGGGGTGAGACCCAGTACTTC
CDR3 protein: CASSVGQGGGETQYF

clone size: once
J gene: TRBJ2-1
D gene: TRBD1
V gene: TRBV5-4
CDR3 DNA: TGTGCCAGCAGCCTTCGACAGGGGGGTATTGGGGATGAGCAGTTCTTC
CDR3 protein: CASSLRQGGIGDEQFF

clone size: -
J gene: TRBJ1-5
D gene: TRBD1
V gene: TRBV27
CDR3 DNA: TGTGCCAGCAGAGGACAGGGGGCGAACAATCAGCCCCAGCATTTT
CDR3 protein: CASRGQGANNQPQHF

clone size: few
J gene: TRBJ1-1
D gene: -
V gene: TRBV29-1
CDR3 DNA: TGCAGCGGTAGTAAATCTGAAGCTTTCTTT
CDR3 protein: CSGSKSEAFF

clone size: -
J gene: TRBJ2-3
D gene: TRBD2
V gene: TRBV5-1
CDR3 DNA: TGCGCCAGCAGCTTTGACGGGAGGACCACAGATACGCAGTATTTT
CDR3 protein: CASSFDGRTTDTQYF

clone size: -
J gene: TRBJ1-5
D gene: TRBD1
V gene: TRBV27
CDR3 DNA: TGTGCCAGCAGTCCCTACAGGGGCGAGGGCAATCAGCCCCAGCATTTT
CDR3 protein: CASSPYRGEGNQPQHF

clone size: few
J gene: TRBJ1-4
D gene: TRBD1
V gene: TRBV19
CDR3 DNA: TGTGCCAGTAGGAAACCGGGACAGGGGGATGAAAAACTGTTTTTT
CDR3 protein: CASRKPGQGDEKLFF

clone size: once
J gene: TRBJ2-7
D gene: -
V gene: TRBV28
CDR3 DNA: TGTGCCAGCAGTGGACCTTTAAGCTCCTACGAGCAGTACTTC
CDR3 protein: CASSGPLSSYEQYF

clone size: -
J gene: TRBJ1-6
D gene: -
V gene: TRBV4-1
CDR3 DNA: TGCGCCAGCAGCCAAGAAGGGTATTCACCCCTCCACTTT
CDR3 protein: CASSQEGYSPLHF

clone size: -
J gene: TRBJ1-3
D gene: -
V gene: TRBV30
CDR3 DNA: TGTGCCTGGAGTCCCGGAGTCCCTGGAAACACCATATATTTT
CDR3 protein: CAWSPGVPGNTIYF

clone size: -
J gene: TRBJ2-5
D gene: -
V gene: TRBV11-2
CDR3 DNA: TGTGCCAGCAGCAGTGGGGGAGGATGGGAGACCCAGTACTTC
CDR3 protein: CASSSGGGWETQYF

clone size: -
J gene: TRBJ1-5
D gene: -
V gene: TRBV4-1
CDR3 DNA: TGCGCCAGCAGTTACCGGGACGGTAATCAGCCCCAGCATTTT
CDR3 protein: CASSYRDGNQPQHF

clone size: -
J gene: TRBJ2-6
D gene: -
V gene: TRBV7-7
CDR3 DNA: TGTGCCAGCAGCCCGATCGACTCTGGGGCCAACGTCCTGACTTTC
CDR3 protein: CASSPIDSGANVLTF

clone size: -
J gene: TRBJ1-5
D gene: -
V gene: TRBV19
CDR3 DNA: TGTGCCAGTACTTCACAGGGAGCAAGCAATCAGCCCCAGCATTTT
CDR3 protein: CASTSQGASNQPQHF

clone size: -
J gene: TRBJ1-5
D gene: -
V gene: TRBV30
CDR3 DNA: TGTGCCTGGAGTGTAGGCTCCAATCAGCCCCAGCATTTT
CDR3 protein: CAWSVGSNQPQHF

clone size: -
J gene: TRBJ1-3
D gene: -
V gene: TRBV7-9
CDR3 DNA: TGTGCCAGCAGCTCCCCAGGGAGCTCTGGAAACACCATATATTTT
CDR3 protein: CASSSPGSSGNTIYF

clone size: -
J gene: TRBJ1-1
D gene: -
V gene: TRBV10-3
CDR3 DNA: TGTGCCATCAGTGATGGCAGGGGTGTTACTGAAGCTTTCTTT
CDR3 protein: CAISDGRGVTEAFF

clone size: -
J gene: TRBJ2-1
D gene: -
V gene: TRBV5-6
CDR3 DNA: TGTGCCAGCAGCTTGGTCCTGGGAGGCCAGGTTGCGCAGTTCTTC
CDR3 protein: CASSLVLGGQVAQFF

clone size: -
J gene: TRBJ2-7
D gene: TRBD2
V gene: TRBV6-6
CDR3 DNA: TGTGCCAGCAGTTTGACTAGCGGGGGGTTCGAGCAGTACTTC
CDR3 protein: CASSLTSGGFEQYF

clone size: -
J gene: TRBJ2-7
D gene: TRBD2
V gene: TRBV19
CDR3 DNA: TGTGCCAGTAGTCCCTCGACTAGCGGGAGCAACGAGCAGTACTTC
CDR3 protein: CASSPSTSGSNEQYF

clone size: -
J gene: TRBJ2-3
D gene: -
V gene: TRBV10-3
CDR3 DNA: TGTGCCATCCGTGCCGATACCCGCACAGATACGCAGTATTTT
CDR3 protein: CAIRADTRTDTQYF

clone size: -
J gene: TRBJ1-5
D gene: -
V gene: TRBV5-1
CDR3 DNA: TGCGCCAGCAGCCTCGGGGGGGCTGACAATCAGCCCCAGCATTTT
CDR3 protein: CASSLGGADNQPQHF

clone size: -
J gene: TRBJ2-3
D gene: TRBD1
V gene: TRBV29-1
CDR3 DNA: TGCAGCATTTGGGACAGGGAGTTTATGAATACGCAGTATTTT
CDR3 protein: CSIWDREFMNTQYF

clone size: few
J gene: TRBJ2-7
D gene: TRBD1
V gene: TRBV9
CDR3 DNA: TGTGCCAGCAGCCTCGCGGGACAGGGGGCGCGAGCCGAGCAGTACTTC
CDR3 protein: CASSLAGQGARAEQYF

clone size: -
J gene: TRBJ2-1
D gene: TRBD1
V gene: TRBV7-9
CDR3 DNA: TGTGCCAGCAGCCGTGACAGGGGCCTCGACAATGAGCAGTTCTTC
CDR3 protein: CASSRDRGLDNEQFF

clone size: -
J gene: TRBJ1-1
D gene: -
V gene: TRBV5-1
CDR3 DNA: TGCGCCAGCAGCTTTTTCCCCAGGGGAGGCACTGAAGCTTTCTTT
CDR3 protein: CASSFFPRGGTEAFF